What follows is one TCR beta chain and its context. The sample is drawn from a study of blood T cell repertoires in COVID-19. The wider study: There were acute and convalescent COVID-19 samples, and they came from the United States, Italy and Spain. PBMCs, B-cell-depleted T cells, or T cells provided the cDNA or gDNA that made up the material.

Per germline, CDR1 LGHDT and CDR2 YNNKEL (reference sequence). J was trimmed by 1 base and V by 4 bases; bases with no gene match: 8. This CDR3 is 16 amino acids long. Authors' processing steps: Nucleated cell number was recorded as an estimate derived from reference gene primer amplification. Sequencing used immunoSEQ multiplex PCR; TCRdb keeps in-frame clones, though not all of them. The D gene and trimming were derived from the DNA, and the V and J assignments and clone size from that table. The sample lists 100,000 to 120,000 clones; approximately 90% were seen once. This clonotype was sampled from a woman aged 50 to 60 with acute or convalescent COVID-19. V usage is TRBV3-1 (or the pseudogene TRBV3-2) and J usage is TRBJ2-3; 7 bases map to TRBD2. Sequencing was done on a sample of peripheral blood. The CDR3 spells CASSPGSSGRTDTQYF. DNA of the CDR3: TGTGCCAGCAGCCCTGGGAGTAGCGGGCGCACAGATACGCAGTATTTT.